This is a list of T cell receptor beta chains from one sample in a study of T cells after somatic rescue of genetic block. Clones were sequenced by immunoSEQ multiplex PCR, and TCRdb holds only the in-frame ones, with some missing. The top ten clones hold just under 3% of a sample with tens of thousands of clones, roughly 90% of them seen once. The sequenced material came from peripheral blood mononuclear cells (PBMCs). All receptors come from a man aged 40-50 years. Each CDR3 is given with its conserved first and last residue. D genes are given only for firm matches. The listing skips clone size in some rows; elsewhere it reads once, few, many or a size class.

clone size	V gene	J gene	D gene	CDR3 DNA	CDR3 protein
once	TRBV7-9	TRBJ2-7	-	TGTGCCAGCAGCTCCCCGGCAAGGCGGGGGCCCGCCTACGAGCAGTACTTC	CASSSPARRGPAYEQYF
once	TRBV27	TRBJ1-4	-	TGTGCCAGCAGAAATCGGAGGGCCGGGGATGAAAAACTGTTTTTT	CASRNRRAGDEKLFF
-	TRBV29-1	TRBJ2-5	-	TGCAGCGTTCCCCGGGACGGGCAAGAGACCCAGTACTTC	CSVPRDGQETQYF
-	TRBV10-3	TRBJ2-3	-	TGTGCCATCAGTGAGGATCCCAGCTCCGGTACGCAGTATTTT	CAISEDPSSGTQYF
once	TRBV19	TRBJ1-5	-	TGTGCCAGTGGACCGGGGTGGAGCAATCAGCCCCAGCATTTT	CASGPGWSNQPQHF
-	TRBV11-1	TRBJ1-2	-	TGTGCCAGCAGCCCCCGGACTGGAGGGGGGCCCCTTGGCTATGGCTACACCTTC	CASSPRTGGGPLGYGYTF
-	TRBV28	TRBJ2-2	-	TGTGCCAGCAGTCGGTCCGGGACGGTGAACACCGGGGAGCTGTTTTTT	CASSRSGTVNTGELFF
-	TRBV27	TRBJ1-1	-	TGTGCCAGCAGTTTATTCCCGGGAAGGTCGAACACTGAAGCTTTCTTT	CASSLFPGRSNTEAFF
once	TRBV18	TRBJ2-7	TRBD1	TGTGCCAGCTCACCGGATGAGACAGGGGGGGACGAGCAGTACTTC	CASSPDETGGDEQYF
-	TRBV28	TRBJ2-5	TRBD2	TGTGCCAGCAGCCGACTAGCGGGACAAGAGACCCAGTACTTC	CASSRLAGQETQYF
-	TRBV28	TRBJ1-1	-	TGTGCCAGCAGGCCCGGACGGGGGATGGCCACTGAAGCTTTCTTT	CASRPGRGMATEAFF
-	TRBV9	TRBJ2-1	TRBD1	TGTGCCAGCATCTTACTACAGGGGGCAGGAGTTTTTGGTGATGAGCAGTTCTTC	CASILLQGAGVFGDEQFF
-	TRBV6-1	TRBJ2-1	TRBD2	TGTGCCATCGGGACTAGCGGGGGGGTCAGCGAGCAGTTCTTC	CAIGTSGGVSEQFF
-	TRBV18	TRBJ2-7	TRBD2	TGTGCCAGCTCACAGACTAGCGGGACCTCCTACGAGCAGTACTTC	CASSQTSGTSYEQYF
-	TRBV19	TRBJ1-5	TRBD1	TGTGCCAGTAGTACCGGACCACAGGGGGCTAATCAGCCCCAGCATTTT	CASSTGPQGANQPQHF
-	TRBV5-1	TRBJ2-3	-	TGCGCCAGCAGCTGGGACATCCGGGCAGATACGCAGTATTTT	CASSWDIRADTQYF
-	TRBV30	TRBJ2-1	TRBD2	TGTGCCTGGAGTACCCCTAGCGGGAGGGAATCGTATAGCTCCTACAATGAGCAGTTCTTC	CAWSTPSGRESYSSYNEQFF
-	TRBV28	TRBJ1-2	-	TGTGCCAGCAGTTTCAGGGCTGTAGGAGTCTATGGCTACACCTTC	CASSFRAVGVYGYTF
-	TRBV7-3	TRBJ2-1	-	TGTGCCAGCAGCTCTTTGGGCCCCATGGATGAGCAGTTCTTC	CASSSLGPMDEQFF
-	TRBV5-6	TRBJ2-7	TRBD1	TGTGCCAGCAGCTTGGAGGGACAGGGAAACTACGAGCAGTACTTC	CASSLEGQGNYEQYF
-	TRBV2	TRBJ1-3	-	TGTGCCAGCAGTGCACAGGCTCGCGGAAACACCATATATTTT	CASSAQARGNTIYF
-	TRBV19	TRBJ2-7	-	TGTGCCACCACTCTCACCGGGCCCGGGGCGGTGAAGCAGTACTTC	CATTLTGPGAVKQYF
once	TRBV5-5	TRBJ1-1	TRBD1	TGTGCCAGCAGCGAGACAGGGGGCGTTAGGGTGAACACTGAAGCTTTCTTT	CASSETGGVRVNTEAFF
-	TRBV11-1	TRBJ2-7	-	TGTGCCAGCAGCATTACAGGGAACGAGCAGTACTTC	CASSITGNEQYF
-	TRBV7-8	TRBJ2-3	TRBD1	TGTGCCAGCAGCTCAACGACAGGGGGGATGGTCACAGATACGCAGTATTTT	CASSSTTGGMVTDTQYF
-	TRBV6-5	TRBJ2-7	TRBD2	TGTGCCAGCACCAGGACTAGCGGAACCTACGAGCAGTACTTC	CASTRTSGTYEQYF
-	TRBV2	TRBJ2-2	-	TGTGCCAGCAGTGATAAGGTGACAGAAGTCGGGGAGCTGTTTTTT	CASSDKVTEVGELFF
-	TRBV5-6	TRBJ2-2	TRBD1	TGTGCCAGCAGCTCGACAGGGCTCACCGGGGAGCTGTTTTTT	CASSSTGLTGELFF
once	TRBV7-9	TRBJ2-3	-	TGTGCCAGCAGCTTAGGGTCGGGGGTAGATACGCAGTATTTT	CASSLGSGVDTQYF
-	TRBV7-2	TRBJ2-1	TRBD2	TGTGCCAGCAGCCCGGGGGAGGGAGCGAGCTCCTACAATGAGCAGTTCTTC	CASSPGEGASSYNEQFF
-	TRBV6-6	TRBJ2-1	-	TGTGCCAGCAGCCAACGACGGAATGAGCAGTTCTTC	CASSQRRNEQFF
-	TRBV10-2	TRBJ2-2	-	TGCGCCAGCTCTCCGTTCCTCACCGGGGAGCTGTTTTTT	CASSPFLTGELFF
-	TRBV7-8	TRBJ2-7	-	TGTGCCAGCAGCTTGGCCAACTCCTACGAGCAGTACTTC	CASSLANSYEQYF
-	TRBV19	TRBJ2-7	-	TGTGCCAGCGGCGGTATATACGAGCAGTACTTC	CASGGIYEQYF
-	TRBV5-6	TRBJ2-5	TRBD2	TGTGCCAGCAGCGGACTAGCGGGGGGCAAGACCCAGTACTTC	CASSGLAGGKTQYF
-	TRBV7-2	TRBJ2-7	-	TGTGCCAGCAGGTCGGGAGCCCACTACGAGCAGTACTTC	CASRSGAHYEQYF
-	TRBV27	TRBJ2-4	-	TGTGCCAGCAGTTTATATGCCGGGGACATTCAGTACTTC	CASSLYAGDIQYF
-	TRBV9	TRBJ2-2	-	TGTGCCAGCAGCCCCGTAACCCGGCCGGGCACCGGGGAGCTGTTTTTT	CASSPVTRPGTGELFF